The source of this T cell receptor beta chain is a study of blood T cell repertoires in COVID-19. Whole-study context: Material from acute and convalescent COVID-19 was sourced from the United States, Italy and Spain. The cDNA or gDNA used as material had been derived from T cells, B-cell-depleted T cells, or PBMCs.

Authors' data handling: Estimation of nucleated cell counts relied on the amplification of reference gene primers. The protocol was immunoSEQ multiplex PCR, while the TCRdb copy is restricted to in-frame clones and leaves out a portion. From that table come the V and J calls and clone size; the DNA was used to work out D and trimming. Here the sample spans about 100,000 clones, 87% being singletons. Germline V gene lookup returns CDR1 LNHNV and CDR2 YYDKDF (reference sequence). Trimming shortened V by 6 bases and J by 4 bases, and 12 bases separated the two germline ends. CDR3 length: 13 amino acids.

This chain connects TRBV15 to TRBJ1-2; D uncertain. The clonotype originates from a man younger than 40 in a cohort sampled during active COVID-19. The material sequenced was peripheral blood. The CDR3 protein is CATSMTDFYGYTF. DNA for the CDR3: TGTGCCACCAGTATGACTGACTTCTATGGCTACACCTTC.